The 20 T cell receptor beta chains below were found in one sample sequenced in a study of shared clonotypes between healthy human individuals. Assay: immunoSEQ multiplex PCR; the TCRdb copy retains only in-frame clones and omits some. The sample records over a million clones, around 97% being singletons. The sequenced sample was naive CD4+ T cells sorted from blood. Subset given: CD45RA+ positively selected. These receptors were obtained from a man aged 25-45 years in good health.

This clone was detected a few times. V and J are TRBV28 and TRBJ2-7, with D uncertain. The CDR3 is made up of 10 amino acids. V dropped 8 bases and J dropped 3 bases, with 5 bases sitting between them. From germline, CDR1 is MDHEN and CDR2 SYDVKM. CDR3 amino acids: CASGDYEQYF. The CDR3 region has the DNA TGTGCCAGCGGGGACTACGAGCAGTACTTC.

V gene TRBV5-8 combines with J gene TRBJ1-5; D not resolved. CDR1 is SGHTS, CDR2 YDEGEE, per germline. CDR3 length: 15 amino acids. Trimming pared 0 bases from V and 1 base from J, leaving 8 bases between. CDR3 in amino acids: CASSLEGISNQPQHF. The CDR3 region has the DNA TGTGCCAGCAGCTTGGAAGGGATAAGCAATCAGCCCCAGCATTTT.

This clone was counted between two and nine times. CDR3 nucleotides: TGTGCCAGCAGCCGTAGGACGGACATCAGCAATCAGCCCCAGCATTTT. Protein sequence: CASSRRTDISNQPQHF. The V and J genes are TRBV21-1 and TRBJ1-5; TRBD1, the table's D call, lacks a check against the DNA. TRBV21-1 is given as a pseudogene. The CDR3 has 16 amino acids.

The genes are TRBV5-1 and TRBJ2-1; D is ambiguous. Germline CDR1 is SGHRS and CDR2 is YFSETQ. The V gene lost 1 base and the J gene lost 7 bases, with 15 bases spanning the gap. The CDR3 consists of 15 residues. This chain's CDR3 is CASSLRAGRGNEQFF. DNA of the CDR3: TGCGCCAGCAGCTTGCGGGCAGGTAGAGGTAATGAGCAGTTCTTC. Drawing the rest from reference TRBV5-1 and TRBJ2-1, the complete variable domain is KAGVTQTPRYLIKTRGQQVTLSCSPISGHRSVSWYQQTPGQGLQFLFEYFSETQRNKGNFPGRFSGRQFSNSRSEMNVSTLELGDSALYLCASSLRAGRGNEQFFGPGTRLTVL.

V is TRBV5-4 and J is TRBJ2-7, with 7 bases identical to TRBD2. This CDR3 region has 14 residues. Germline CDR1 and CDR2: SGHNT and YYREEE (reference sequence). Losses at the gene ends were 5 bases for V and 6 bases for J; bases not matched to a gene: 11. This chain's CDR3 is CASRGGIGVSEQYF. The CDR3 nucleotides are TGTGCCAGCAGGGGGGGGATAGGAGTGTCCGAGCAGTACTTC.

This chain connects TRBV15 to TRBJ2-6; D is uncertain. Trimming left V 2 bases short and J 2 bases short, with 10 bases between. This CDR3 has 16 amino acids. Per the germline V gene, CDR1 is LNHNV and CDR2 is YYDKDF (reference sequence). CDR3 sequence (DNA): TGTGCCACCAGCAGACCCCCGGCTACTGGGGCCAACGTCCTGACTTTC. Amino acids: CATSRPPATGANVLTF.

The V and J genes are TRBV9 and TRBJ2-1; TRBD2 might be the D (6 bases). Deletions cut 2 bases from V and 6 bases from J, with 15 bases between. The CDR3 length is 15 residues. Germline loops: CDR1 SGDLS, CDR2 YYNGEE. As DNA, the CDR3 is TGTGCCAGCAGCGTGGGGGGTACATCAATCAATGAGCAGTTCTTC. As protein: CASSVGGTSINEQFF.

This chain links TRBV6-5 with TRBJ2-3; D gene ambiguous. The germline gives CDR1 MNHEY, CDR2 SVGAGI. V was shortened by 2 bases and J by 5 bases, with 11 bases between the two germline ends. There are 14 residues in the CDR3. The DNA of the CDR3 is TGTGCCAGCAGTTACCGACCGGAAGGAGATACGCAGTATTTT. Residues: CASSYRPEGDTQYF.

Only one count was recorded for this clone. This sequence joins TRBV5-1 and TRBJ2-7, with a tentative D call TRBD1 (6 bases). CDR3 length equals 15 residues. V dropped 2 bases and J dropped 3 bases, with 15 bases sitting between them. Germline loops: CDR1 SGHRS, CDR2 YFSETQ. The CDR3 spells CASSLGDTARYEQYF. DNA for the CDR3: TGCGCCAGCAGCTTAGGGGACACAGCCCGCTACGAGCAGTACTTC.

This clone has a single count. The chain combines TRBV9 with TRBJ2-2; no clear D. Trimming left V 0 bases short and J 5 bases short, with 14 bases between. This CDR3 is 16 amino acids long. The V gene's germline CDR1 is SGDLS and CDR2 YYNGEE. CDR3 nucleotide sequence: TGTGCCAGCAGCGTAGCGTCTTACTCACTTACCGGGGAGCTGTTTTTT. This encodes CASSVASYSLTGELFF.

There are a few counts of this clone. The gene calls are TRBV6-1 and TRBJ1-5, with 10 bases matching TRBD1. This CDR3 has 14 amino acids. CDR1 is MNHNS, CDR2 SASEGT, per germline. The J segment lost 5 bases and the V segment lost 4 bases, leaving 2 bases of the junction unmatched. CDR3 loop: CASSGDRGYQPQHF. The CDR3 bases are TGTGCCAGCAGTGGGGACAGGGGTTATCAGCCCCAGCATTTT.

This sequence joins TRBV7-2 and TRBJ2-5; TRBD1 might be the D (6 bases). The V and J ends lost 0 bases and 5 bases respectively, with 13 bases between them. The germline CDR1 and CDR2 sequences are SGHTA and FQGNSA. The CDR3 is 15 residues long. CDR3 sequence reads: CASSLAGAFSETQYF. The CDR3 DNA sequence: TGTGCCAGCAGCTTAGCGGGGGCGTTTTCGGAGACCCAGTACTTC.

Here the CDR3 reads CASSQDLGGTQHF. The CDR3 nucleotides read TGCGCCAGCAGCCAAGATCTGGGAGGGACCCAGCATTTT. The V gene is TRBV4-3, the J gene TRBJ1-5; no clear D. The V gene lost 0 bases and the J gene lost 11 bases, with 11 bases spanning the gap. The CDR3 extends over 13 amino acids. The germline gives CDR1 LGHNA, CDR2 YSLEER.

The chain recombines TRBV5-1 with TRBJ2-3; weak D call: TRBD1 (6 bases). Germline CDR1 is SGHRS and CDR2 is YFSETQ. The CDR3 length is 14 residues. Trimming pared 6 bases from V and 11 bases from J, leaving 22 bases between. In DNA, the CDR3 is TGCGCCAGCAACATGGGCCCAGGGACACCTAAGCAGTATTTT. This sequence encodes CASNMGPGTPKQYF.

The chain has TRBV5-4 and TRBJ2-7; D might be TRBD2 (6 bases). Germline V gene sequence: CDR1 SGHNT, CDR2 YYREEE (reference sequence). The V end lost 0 bases, the J end lost 6 bases, and 10 bases lay between the germline ends. The CDR3 consists of 13 residues. CDR3 DNA sequence: TGTGCCAGCAGCTTGGGGGGGGAAGGCGAGCAGTACTTC. It translates to CASSLGGEGEQYF.

The rearrangement uses TRBV5-1 and TRBJ1-1; D gene uncertain. In germline, CDR1 is SGHRS, CDR2 YFSETQ. The CDR3 totals 14 residues. Trimming cost V 2 bases and J 1 base, with 9 bases left between them. The CDR3 region has the DNA TGCGCCAGCAGCTTCGTTCAGGAGAACACTGAAGCTTTCTTT. This sequence encodes CASSFVQENTEAFF.

The chain links TRBV30 to TRBJ2-7; TRBD2 is a possible D gene (7 bases). The length of the CDR3 is 15 residues. Germline V CDR1 and CDR2: GTSNPN, SVGIG (reference sequence). The germline V and J ends were trimmed by 0 bases and 2 bases, with 14 bases remaining between them. CDR3 DNA: TGTGCCTGGAGTGTATCGCCGCGGGGGCCCTACGAGCAGTACTTC. Its protein product is CAWSVSPRGPYEQYF. The whole variable domain, remainder taken from reference TRBV30 and TRBJ2-7, is SQTIHQWPATLVQPVGSPLSLECTVEGTSNPNLYWYRQAAGRGLQLLFYSVGIGQISSEVPQNLSASRPQDRQFILSSKKLLLSDSGFYLCAWSVSPRGPYEQYFGPGTRLTVT.

The V gene is TRBV9, the J gene TRBJ1-4, with a possible D match to TRBD1 (6 bases). The CDR3 is made up of 19 amino acids. Between the trimmed V and J ends, which lost 0 bases and 2 bases, there was a span of 20 bases. Germline-derived CDR1 and CDR2 are SGDLS and YYNGEE. CDR3 sequence: CASSVVWGADKGTNEKLFF. CDR3 bases: TGTGCCAGCAGCGTAGTTTGGGGGGCCGATAAGGGCACTAATGAAAAACTGTTTTTT.

The rearrangement joins TRBV28 to TRBJ2-7, with D perhaps TRBD2 (5 bases). Trimming removed 6 bases from V and 3 bases from J, with 15 bases in between. The germline CDR1 and CDR2 sequences are MDHEN and SYDVKM. The CDR3 is made up of 14 amino acids. CDR3 region: CASRDVAGNYEQYF. In DNA, the CDR3 is TGTGCCAGCAGGGACGTGGCGGGTAACTACGAGCAGTACTTC.

The V and J genes are TRBV18 and TRBJ2-1; TRBD1 matches at 7 bases. J lost 8 bases, V lost 6 bases, and 4 bases had no gene match. This CDR3 is built from 12 residues. Germline V lookup: CDR1 KGHSH, CDR2 LQKENI. The CDR3 bases are TGTGCCAGCTCCTTACAGGGGCATGAGCAGTTCTTC. As protein: CASSLQGHEQFF.